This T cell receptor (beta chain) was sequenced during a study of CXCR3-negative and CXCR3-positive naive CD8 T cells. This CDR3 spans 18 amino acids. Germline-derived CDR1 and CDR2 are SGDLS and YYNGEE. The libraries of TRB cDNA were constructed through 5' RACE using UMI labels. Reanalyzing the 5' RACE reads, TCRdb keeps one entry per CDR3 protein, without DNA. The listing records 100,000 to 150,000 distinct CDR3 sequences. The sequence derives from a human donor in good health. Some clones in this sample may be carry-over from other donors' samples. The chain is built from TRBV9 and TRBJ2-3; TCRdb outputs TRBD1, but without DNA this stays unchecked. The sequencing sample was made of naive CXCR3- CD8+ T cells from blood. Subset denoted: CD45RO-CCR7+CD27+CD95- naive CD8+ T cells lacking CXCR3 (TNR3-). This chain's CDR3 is CASSVVSEWTGVTDTQYF.